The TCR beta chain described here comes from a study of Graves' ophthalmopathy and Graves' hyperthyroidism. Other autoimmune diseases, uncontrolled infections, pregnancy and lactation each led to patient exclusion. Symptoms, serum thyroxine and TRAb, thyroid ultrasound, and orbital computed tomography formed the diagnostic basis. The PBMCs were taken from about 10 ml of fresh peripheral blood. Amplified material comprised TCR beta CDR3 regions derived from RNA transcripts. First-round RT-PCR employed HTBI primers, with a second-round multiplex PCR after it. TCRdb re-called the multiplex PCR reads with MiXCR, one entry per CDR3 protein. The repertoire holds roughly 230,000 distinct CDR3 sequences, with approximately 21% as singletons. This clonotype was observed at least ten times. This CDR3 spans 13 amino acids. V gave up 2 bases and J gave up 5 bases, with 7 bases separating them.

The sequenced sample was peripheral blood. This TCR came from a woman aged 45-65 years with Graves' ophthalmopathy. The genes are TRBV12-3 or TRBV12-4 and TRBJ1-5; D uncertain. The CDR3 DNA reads TGTGCCAGCAGTTTATCGGCTCATCAGCCCCAGCATTTT. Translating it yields CASSLSAHQPQHF.